The 14 T cell receptor beta chains below were found in one sample sequenced in a study of beta chain features in type 1 diabetes. cDNA synthesis used the whole RNA isolate, giving expressed TCRB sequences. TCRdb's copy holds only in-frame clones and misses some; the assay was immunoSEQ multiplex PCR. Of around 500,000 clones listed, around 10% are singletons. Sequencing was carried out using naive CD4+ T cells from blood. The receptor set was obtained from a woman between 18 and 30 years old in good health.

This clone has only a few counts. The CDR3 region has the DNA TGTGCCAGCAGCGTAGGAGGTGGCCCTCCAGGCACAGATACGCAGTATTTT. Protein product: CASSVGGGPPGTDTQYF. The chain combines TRBV9 with TRBJ2-3; no clear D. CDR1 and CDR2 (germline): SGDLS, YYNGEE. The CDR3 runs to 17 residues. V was pared by 0 bases and J by 1 base, with 15 bases between.

The rearrangement uses TRBV7-9 and TRBJ1-5; 7 bases are shared with TRBD1. J was trimmed by 6 bases and V by 7 bases; bases with no gene match: 3. This CDR3 has 12 amino acids. Germline V lookup: CDR1 SEHNR, CDR2 FQNEAQ (reference sequence). The CDR3 loop reads CASNTGAQPQHF. As DNA, the CDR3 is TGTGCCAGCAACACAGGGGCTCAGCCCCAGCATTTT. Complete variable domain (other parts from reference TRBV7-9 and TRBJ1-5): DTGVSQNPRHKITKRGQNVTFRCDPISEHNRLYWYRQTLGQGPEFLTYFQNEAQLEKSRLLSDRFSAERPKGSFSTLEIQRTEQGDSAMYLCASNTGAQPQHFGDGTRLSIL.

CDR3 sequence: CASSAPRTSSYNEQFF. CDR3 nucleotide sequence: TGTGCCAGCAGCGCCCCCAGAACTAGTTCCTACAATGAGCAGTTCTTC. V gene TRBV27 combines with J gene TRBJ2-1, with a tentative D call TRBD2 (5 bases). CDR1 and CDR2 from the germline V gene are MNHEY and SMNVEV (reference sequence). V was pared by 6 bases and J by 1 base, with 16 bases between. The CDR3 length is 16 residues.

The chain uses TRBV4-3 and TRBJ2-3, with 14 bases matching TRBD2. The CDR3 is 17 amino acids. V shed 1 base, J shed 7 bases, and the junction held 7 bases outside the gene matches. Germline CDR1 and CDR2: LGHNA and YSLEER. CDR3 coding DNA: TGCGCCAGCAGCCAAGGGGCCGGGACTAGCGGGAGTTATACGCAGTATTTT. Encoded protein: CASSQGAGTSGSYTQYF.

The chain has TRBV28 and TRBJ2-1; 9 nucleotides line up with TRBD1. Germline CDR1 MDHEN, CDR2 SYDVKM. The ends lost 6 bases at V and 5 bases at J; junction bases unmatched: 8. The CDR3 has 15 residues. The CDR3 here is CASSHGQGNNNEQFF. Written as DNA, the CDR3 is TGTGCCAGCAGCCACGGACAGGGGAATAACAATGAGCAGTTCTTC.

This clone was observed a few times. The J gene is TRBJ1-1, the V gene TRBV19; D not resolved. This CDR3 comprises 11 residues. V was shortened by 4 bases and J by 6 bases, with 6 bases between the two germline ends. Germline V gene sequence: CDR1 LNHDA, CDR2 SQIVND (reference sequence). The CDR3 sequence: CASSRSSEAFF. The CDR3 region has the DNA TGTGCCAGTAGTAGGAGCTCTGAAGCTTTCTTT. The variable domain in full, completed from reference TRBV19 and TRBJ1-1, reads DGGITQSPKYLFRKEGQNVTLSCEQNLNHDAMYWYRQDPGQGLRLIYYSQIVNDFQKGDIAEGYSVSREKKESFPLTVTSAQKNPTAFYLCASSRSSEAFFGQGTRLTVV.

The gene calls are TRBV7-3 and TRBJ2-1; D is ambiguous. In germline, CDR1 is SGHTA, CDR2 FQGTGA. Trimming pared 0 bases from V and 4 bases from J, leaving 10 bases between. There are 15 residues in the CDR3. The CDR3 region is CASSLTRKGYNEQFF. CDR3 DNA sequence: TGTGCCAGCAGCTTAACTCGAAAGGGATACAATGAGCAGTTCTTC. Full variable domain (missing parts from reference TRBV7-3 and TRBJ2-1): GAGVSQTPSNKVTEKGKYVELRCDPISGHTALYWYRQSLGQGPEFLIYFQGTGAADDSGLPNDRFFAVRPEGSVSTLKIQRTERGDSAVYLCASSLTRKGYNEQFFGPGTRLTVL.

The V call is TRBV7-9, the J call TRBJ2-2; D might be TRBD2 (6 bases). The CDR3 spans 15 residues. The germline V gene has CDR1 SEHNR and CDR2 FQNEAQ (reference sequence). The ends were cut back, 2 bases at V and 5 bases at J, with 12 bases in the middle. The CDR3: CASSLTGARTGELFF. CDR3 bases: TGTGCCAGCAGCTTAACGGGAGCAAGGACCGGGGAGCTGTTTTTT.

This clone came up a few times. The rearrangement links TRBV10-3 to TRBJ1-4, with D maybe TRBD1 (6 bases). Germline V lookup: CDR1 ENHRY, CDR2 SYGVKD. V lost 6 bases and J lost 0, with 14 bases in between. The CDR3 runs to 16 residues. In DNA form, the CDR3 reads TGTGCCATCAGCCCACAGGGAGCATCAACTAATGAAAAACTGTTTTTT. This codes for CAISPQGASTNEKLFF.

This chain connects TRBV7-3 to TRBJ1-2, with 9 bases identical to TRBD1. J gave up 2 bases and V 5 bases, and 0 bases lay outside the gene matches. There are 13 residues in the CDR3. Germline V gene data show CDR1 as SGHTA and CDR2 as FQGTGA. The CDR3 bases are TGTGCCAGCAGCGGGACAGGGAACTATGGCTACACCTTC. Protein sequence: CASSGTGNYGYTF.

This clone turned up a few times. This sequence joins TRBV19 and TRBJ1-1; no reliable D call. The CDR3 covers 12 residues. Germline V lookup: CDR1 LNHDA, CDR2 SQIVND (reference sequence). Trimming took 7 bases from V and 2 from J, leaving 8 bases between them. The CDR3 nucleotides are TGTGCCAGTACTCAGCGAAACACTGAAGCTTTCTTT. Encoded protein: CASTQRNTEAFF.

This clone was seen a handful of times. The chain has TRBV9 and TRBJ1-5; a weak D match, TRBD1 (6 bases). V was trimmed by 4 bases and J by 7 bases, leaving 18 bases between them. The CDR3 spans 15 residues. CDR1 SGDLS and CDR2 YYNGEE come from the germline V gene. The CDR3, as DNA: TGTGCCAGCAGCAGGGGGGAGGGTGTCGGACAGCCCCAGCATTTT. This encodes CASSRGEGVGQPQHF.

This clone occurred a few times. This sequence joins TRBV5-4 and TRBJ2-7, with D uncertain. The V gene's germline CDR1 is SGHNT and CDR2 YYREEE (reference sequence). CDR3 length equals 11 residues. With 4 bases removed from V and 7 bases from J, the gap between germline ends came to 9 bases. The CDR3 DNA sequence: TGTGCCAGCAGCAATACGGAGGAGCAGTACGTC. This encodes CASSNTEEQYV.

This clone was picked up a small number of times. J is TRBJ1-1 and V is TRBV5-6, with 7 bases matching TRBD1. The CDR3 extends over 14 amino acids. Trimming cost V 4 bases and J 5 bases; bases outside gene matches: 8. The germline V gene encodes CDR1 SGHDT and CDR2 YYEEEE. CDR3 bases: TGTGCCAGCAGCGGCTATGACAGGGTGACTGAAGCTTTCTTT. This encodes CASSGYDRVTEAFF.